What follows describes a single T cell receptor beta chain. This specimen comes from a study of PD-L1 blockade in urothelial cancer. TCRdb's copy holds only in-frame clones and misses some; the assay was immunoSEQ multiplex PCR. The table shows about 47,000 clones, with 70% to 90% occurring only once. Time point in this sample: pretreatment peripheral blood. Sequenced here: PBMCs, sampled around atezolizumab (anti-PD-L1) treatment. The source is a man aged 55 to 69 with urothelial cancer.

CDR3 in amino acids: CASSQGEGQYF. As DNA, the CDR3 is TGCGCCAGCAGCCAAGGAGAGGGCCAGTACTTC. The V call is TRBV4-1, the J call TRBJ2-5, with D possibly TRBD2 on 5 matching bases. There are 11 residues in the CDR3. V was pared by 1 base and J by 10 bases, with 7 bases between. The V gene's germline CDR1 is MGHRA and CDR2 YSYEKL.